The 10 T cell receptor beta chains presented below share a single source sample, sequenced in a study of beta chain features in type 1 diabetes (dated by TCRdb to the late 2010s). Results and caveats for the whole study, not just this receptor: In all four CD4+ subsets, TCRB CDR3 length was moderately but significantly shorter in type 1 diabetes patients.

These receptors' antigens are unknown. Libraries were made using the immunoSEQ multiplex PCR assay. The entire amount of isolated RNA was reverse transcribed using the High Capacity cDNA Reverse Transcription Kit, so the sequenced TCRB transcripts were expressed ones. Here the immuneACCESS table is served through TCRdb, limited to in-frame sequences with V and J called. Missing clones are a known gap in these copies; in checked studies unresolved V genes cover under half, and the rest lacks a known reason. The sample table shows 300,000 to 350,000 clones, and 9.3% are seen once. In total, the top ten clones hold less than 1.2% of the sample. Input material: central memory CD4+ T cells from blood. These receptors were collected from a man aged 25 to 40 with type 1 diabetes.

This clone was counted a few times. The chain carries TRBV5-4 and TRBJ2-5; 8 nucleotides agree with TRBD1. Germline CDR1 reads SGHNT; CDR2 reads YYREEE (reference sequence). The CDR3 consists of 15 residues. V shed 3 bases, J shed 3 bases, and the junction held 7 bases outside the gene matches. The CDR3 spells CASSSLTGEEETQYF. CDR3 DNA: TGTGCCAGCAGCTCACTGACAGGGGAGGAAGAGACCCAGTACTTC.

V usage is TRBV5-1 and J usage is TRBJ2-7; possibly TRBD1 for D (5 bases). Trimming left V 0 bases short and J 4 bases short, with 8 bases between. Per germline, CDR1 SGHRS and CDR2 YFSETQ. CDR3 size: 13 residues. CDR3: CASSLGTQYEQYF. DNA of the CDR3: TGCGCCAGCAGCTTGGGGACACAGTACGAGCAGTACTTC.

This clone was detected a few times. The chain uses TRBV28 and TRBJ2-5; the D gene is possibly TRBD1 (6 bases). The length of the CDR3 is 16 residues. The ends were cut back, 3 bases at V and 0 bases at J, with 14 bases in the middle. From germline, CDR1 is MDHEN and CDR2 SYDVKM. CDR3 DNA sequence: TGTGCCAGCAGTTTCATCCCCCAGGGGTACCAAGAGACCCAGTACTTC. Translated: CASSFIPQGYQETQYF. The full variable domain, completed using reference TRBV28 and TRBJ2-5, is DVKVTQSSRYLVKRTGEKVFLECVQDMDHENMFWYRQDPGLGLRLIYFSYDVKMKEKGDIPEGYSVSREKKERFSLILESASTNQTSMYLCASSFIPQGYQETQYFGPGTRLLVL.

The chain is built from TRBV6-6 and TRBJ1-5, with TRBD1 matching over 9 bases. V gave up 6 bases and J gave up 6 bases; unmatched junction bases: 9. Germline V lookup: CDR1 MNHNY, CDR2 SVGAGI (reference sequence). CDR3 length: 15 residues. The CDR3 DNA sequence: TGTGCCAGCAGGGCGCTGGGACAGGGAGTTCAGCCCCAGCATTTT. This translates into CASRALGQGVQPQHF.

The chain carries TRBV2 and TRBJ1-2; D unclear. Trimming left V 5 bases short and J 7 bases short, with 14 bases between. Per germline, CDR1 SNHLY and CDR2 FYNNEI. This CDR3 is 13 amino acids long. The CDR3 spells CASSPHQEAGYTF. DNA for the CDR3: TGTGCCAGCAGTCCCCATCAGGAAGCTGGCTACACCTTC.

The rearrangement uses TRBV18 and TRBJ1-1, with unresolved D. This CDR3 is built from 14 residues. Germline CDR1 is KGHSH and CDR2 is LQKENI. V was trimmed by 2 bases and J by 1 base, leaving 8 bases between them. The CDR3 bases are TGTGCCAGCTCACCATTCACGGCGAACACTGAAGCTTTCTTT. Protein: CASSPFTANTEAFF. Combining the CDR3 with reference TRBV18 and TRBJ1-1 gives the whole variable domain NAGVMQNPRHLVRRRGQEARLRCSPMKGHSHVYWYRQLPEEGLKFMVYLQKENIIDESGMPKERFSAEFPKEGPSILRIQQVVRGDSAAYFCASSPFTANTEAFFGQGTRLTVV.

In its sample, this clone was seen a few times. A read error may produce the germline difference seen at one junction end. V gene TRBV7-7 combines with J gene TRBJ2-5; possibly TRBD2 for D (5 bases). The CDR3 runs 15 residues. Germline lookup yields CDR1 SSHAT and CDR2 FNYEAQ (reference sequence). CDR3 sequence (DNA): TGTGCTAGCAGCTTAGCGAACGGGCCACAAGAGACCCAGTACTTC. This sequence encodes CASSLANGPQETQYF.

This clone was picked up a small number of times. This chain joins TRBV7-2 and TRBJ1-2; 7 bases align to TRBD1. The V gene end was trimmed by 4 bases and the J gene end by 4 bases; junction bases not matched to a gene: 15. Germline V gene sequence: CDR1 SGHTA, CDR2 FQGNSA. The CDR3 consists of 17 residues. The CDR3 loop is CASSSPGGGVGSYGYTF. As DNA, the CDR3 is TGTGCCAGCAGCTCCCCAGGGGGAGGCGTCGGGAGCTATGGCTACACCTTC.

This clone was detected a few times. The chain carries TRBV12-2 and TRBJ1-5; TRBD1, as called in the table, went unchecked against the DNA. TRBV12-2 is listed as a pseudogene. There are 17 residues in the CDR3. The CDR3 reads CASRPARGRMRSQPQHF. CDR3 coding DNA: TGTGCAAGTCGCCCAGCAAGGGGGAGAATGAGAAGTCAGCCCCAGCATTTT.

As regards this clone: It differs at one base from a far larger clone, so likely a read error. CDR3 DNA sequence: TGTGCCTGGAGTGCGGACGGCGCCTACGAGCAGTACTTC. This codes for CAWSADGAYEQYF. The chain recombines TRBV30 with TRBJ2-7; D remains unclear. Trimming shortened V by 1 base and J by 2 bases, and 9 bases separated the two germline ends. CDR1 and CDR2 (germline): GTSNPN, SVGIG (reference sequence). The CDR3 covers 13 residues.